A selection of T cell receptor beta chains follows, all from one sample in a study of cytomegalovirus exposure and HLA in healthy donors. The table came from immunoSEQ multiplex PCR; TCRdb's copy has only in-frame clones and leaves some out. This sample carries 90,000 to 150,000 clones, 80% of them seen once, and the ten largest clones take 0.24%. Sequencing was carried out using PBMCs. These receptor sequences come from a middle-aged man in good health and CMV-seronegative. Each CDR3 is given with its conserved first and last residue. The D gene is left open where the match is weak. Some rows have no size entry. The others give once, few or many, or a class for an expanded clone.

clone_size j_call v_call d_call cdr3_aa cdr3_nt
. TRBJ1-5 TRBV5-1 . CASSFSSNQPQHF TGCGCCAGCAGCTTCTCTAGCAATCAGCCCCAGCATTTT
. TRBJ2-7 TRBV5-1 TRBD2 CASSLLASGSEQYF TGCGCCAGCAGCTTACTGGCTAGCGGGAGCGAGCAGTACTTC
. TRBJ2-5 TRBV12-5 . CASGTGGQETQYF TGTGCTAGTGGTACTGGGGGGCAAGAGACCCAGTACTTC
once TRBJ2-1 TRBV2 . CASSEVFYNEQFF TGTGCCAGCAGTGAAGTATTCTACAATGAGCAGTTCTTC
. TRBJ1-5 TRBV27 TRBD1 CASSPRTGMNQPQHF TGTGCCAGCAGTCCCAGGACAGGGATGAATCAGCCCCAGCATTTT
once TRBJ2-3 TRBV5-1 . CASSLVTGTDTQYF TGCGCCAGCAGCTTGGTCACAGGAACAGATACGCAGTATTTT
. TRBJ2-3 TRBV6-5 . CASSRGGTDTQYF TGTGCCAGCAGTCGGGGTGGCACAGATACGCAGTATTTT
. TRBJ2-3 TRBV29-1 TRBD1 CSAPGQSTDTQYF TGCAGCGCCCCGGGACAGAGCACAGATACGCAGTATTTT
. TRBJ2-3 TRBV7-3 TRBD2 CASSLGLAGGVYSTDTQYF TGTGCCAGCAGCTTAGGGCTAGCGGGGGGGGTTTATAGCACAGATACGCAGTATTTT
. TRBJ1-1 TRBV9 . CASSEVFQGTEAFF TGTGCCAGCAGCGAAGTTTTCCAGGGCACTGAAGCTTTCTTT
few TRBJ2-2 TRBV19 . CASSHSGRELFF TGTGCCAGTAGCCACTCGGGAAGGGAGCTGTTTTTT
. TRBJ2-7 TRBV5-1 . CASRQTGSSYEQYF TGCGCCAGCAGACAAACAGGTTCCTCCTACGAGCAGTACTTC
. TRBJ2-2 TRBV29-1 . CSASQGNPGELFF TGCAGCGCCTCACAGGGTAACCCCGGGGAGCTGTTTTTT
. TRBJ1-5 TRBV15 . CATSRDREGMGNQPQHF TGTGCCACCAGCAGAGATCGAGAGGGTATGGGCAATCAGCCCCAGCATTTT
. TRBJ2-3 TRBV7-8 TRBD2 CASSTGLVSTDTQYF TGTGCCAGCAGTACCGGACTAGTTAGCACAGATACGCAGTATTTT
. TRBJ1-5 TRBV9 TRBD1 CASSVDPDRANQPQHF TGTGCCAGCAGCGTAGATCCGGACAGGGCCAATCAGCCCCAGCATTTT
. TRBJ2-3 TRBV27 TRBD2 CASSFGLAGGRSGDTQYF TGTGCCAGCAGTTTTGGGCTAGCGGGGGGGCGGAGTGGAGATACGCAGTATTTT
. TRBJ2-3 TRBV7-2 . CASSTHTDTQYF TGTGCCAGCAGCACTCACACAGATACGCAGTATTTT
. TRBJ1-2 TRBV5-1 . CASSGTPWDKGSRNYGYTF TGCGCCAGCAGCGGCACGCCATGGGACAAAGGTTCACGCAACTATGGCTACACCTTC
. TRBJ1-2 TRBV27 . CASSITGISPYGYTF TGTGCCAGCAGTATTACAGGGATTTCCCCCTATGGCTACACCTTC
. TRBJ2-1 TRBV29-1 TRBD1 CSVAKGAAYNEQFF TGCAGCGTTGCTAAGGGGGCGGCCTACAATGAGCAGTTCTTC
. TRBJ2-7 TRBV4-3 TRBD2 CASSQEETSEAEQYF TGCGCCAGCAGCCAAGAGGAAACTAGCGAGGCTGAGCAGTACTTC